Listed here are 9 T cell receptor beta chains from one sample, sequenced in a study of blood T cell repertoires in COVID-19. Repertoires were generated with immunoSEQ multiplex PCR, while TCRdb's copy carries only in-frame clones and drops some. The profile shows roughly 400,000 clones, around 89% of them singletons. Sequences were obtained from PBMCs or T cells enriched from blood (not recorded which). These receptors all come from a man aged 25-40 years who had recovered from COVID-19.

The chain is built from TRBV27 and TRBJ2-1, with 7 nucleotides matching TRBD1. Losses at the gene ends were 5 bases for V and 3 bases for J; bases not matched to a gene: 4. The CDR3 runs 14 residues. Germline assignment: CDR1 MNHEY and CDR2 SMNVEV (reference sequence). The CDR3 spells CASSARDSYNEQFF. The CDR3 DNA follows: TGTGCCAGCAGTGCCCGGGACAGCTACAATGAGCAGTTCTTC.

This chain joins TRBV23-1 and TRBJ1-3, with D perhaps matching TRBD1 (6 bases). TRBV23-1 is reported as an ORF; its role is uncertain. This CDR3 contains 14 residues. V was shortened by 8 bases and J by 0 bases, with 11 bases between the two germline ends. CDR3 coding DNA: TGCGCCAGCGGAGGACAGAGCTCTGGAAACACCATATATTTT. The encoded protein is CASGGQSSGNTIYF.

J is TRBJ2-1 and V is TRBV7-9, with 11 bases aligning to TRBD1. The CDR3 is 17 amino acids. V gave up 2 bases and J gave up 5 bases; unmatched junction bases: 8. Germline CDR1 is SEHNR and CDR2 is FQNEAQ (reference sequence). The CDR3 region is CASSLTWTGGVDNEQFF. CDR3 DNA: TGTGCCAGCAGCTTAACGTGGACAGGGGGCGTTGACAATGAGCAGTTCTTC. Based on the CDR3 plus reference TRBV7-9 and TRBJ2-1, the full variable domain is DTGVSQNPRHKITKRGQNVTFRCDPISEHNRLYWYRQTLGQGPEFLTYFQNEAQLEKSRLLSDRFSAERPKGSFSTLEIQRTEQGDSAMYLCASSLTWTGGVDNEQFFGPGTRLTVL.

CDR3 region: CASSLRPDSAPGNTIYF. The CDR3 nucleotides are TGTGCCAGCAGCTTGCGGCCGGACTCTGCTCCTGGAAACACCATATATTTT. V usage is TRBV5-5 and J usage is TRBJ1-3, with no clear D. Trimming removed 1 base from V and 2 bases from J, with 16 bases in between. CDR1 and CDR2 (germline): SGHKS, YYEKEE (reference sequence). The CDR3 totals 17 residues.

This clone was seen once. The chain joins TRBV7-6 to TRBJ2-2, with no clear D. V was cut by 1 base and J by 0 bases, with 6 bases left in between. This CDR3 region has 15 residues. Germline V lookup: CDR1 SGHVS, CDR2 FNYEAQ. This chain's CDR3 is CASSLGLANTGELFF. The CDR3 nucleotides are TGTGCCAGCAGCTTAGGACTCGCGAACACCGGGGAGCTGTTTTTT.

This chain connects TRBV2 to TRBJ1-4; D gene unclear. The length of the CDR3 is 14 residues. Germline V gives CDR1 SNHLY, CDR2 FYNNEI. The V gene lost 5 bases and the J gene lost 0 bases, with 7 bases spanning the gap. The CDR3: CASSSVTTNEKLFF. The DNA for the CDR3 is TGTGCCAGCAGTTCAGTAACAACTAATGAAAAACTGTTTTTT.

The chain couples TRBV4-2 to TRBJ2-5; D possibly corresponds to TRBD2 (6 bases). This CDR3 is 15 amino acids long. In germline, CDR1 is LGHNA, CDR2 YNFKEQ. With 3 bases removed from V and 9 bases from J, the gap between germline ends came to 20 bases. CDR3 in DNA: TGTGCCAGCAGCCATGACACCGAGACTAGGAGGCCCCAGTACTTC. It yields the protein CASSHDTETRRPQYF.

The V and J genes are TRBV20-1 and TRBJ1-3; 8 bases are shared with TRBD1. V shed 6 bases, J shed 7 bases, and the junction held 2 bases outside the gene matches. CDR3 length: 11 amino acids. Looked up from germline, CDR1 is DFQATT and CDR2 is SNEGSKA (reference sequence). CDR3 nucleotides: TGCAGTGCCCGGACAGGGAACACCATATATTTT. This gives the protein CSARTGNTIYF.

This chain connects TRBV21-1 to TRBJ2-5; TRBD1 reflects the table's D call only, with no check against the DNA. TRBV21-1 is a pseudogene segment. The CDR3 runs to 16 residues. As DNA, the CDR3 is TGTGCCAGCAGCAGACGAACTAGTCAGGGGGAAGAGACCCAGTACTTC. Translation gives CASSRRTSQGEETQYF.